This passage covers 2 T cell receptor beta chains from one sample sequenced in a study of blood T cells in healthy people across ages. A second PCR of about 6 to 12 cycles used a sample-barcoded 5' primer and a J-beta primer mix. TCRdb processed the 5' RACE reads anew with MiXCR; each CDR3 protein has one entry. The table lists just over 1 million distinct CDR3 sequences, less than 50% of them singletons. Material for sequencing was blood. These receptors were collected from a woman aged 60-75 years in good health.

This chain connects TRBV9 to TRBJ2-7, with D perhaps TRBD2 (6 bases). From germline, CDR1 is SGDLS and CDR2 YYNGEE. The ends were cut back, 3 bases at V and 0 bases at J, with 10 bases in the middle. This CDR3 region has 14 residues. DNA of the CDR3: TGTGCCAGCAGCGCATCAGCGGGCTCCTACGAGCAGTACTTC. Residues: CASSASAGSYEQYF.

The chain is built from TRBV27 and TRBJ2-7; TRBD1 matches 12 bases. The V and J ends lost 6 bases and 3 bases, in that order; junction bases with no gene match: 9. Germline assignment: CDR1 MNHEY and CDR2 SMNVEV (reference sequence). The CDR3 is 16 residues long. The CDR3 coding sequence is TGTGCCAGCAGCGTGACCGGGACAGGGGGCCTCTACGAGCAGTACTTC. It is translated as CASSVTGTGGLYEQYF.